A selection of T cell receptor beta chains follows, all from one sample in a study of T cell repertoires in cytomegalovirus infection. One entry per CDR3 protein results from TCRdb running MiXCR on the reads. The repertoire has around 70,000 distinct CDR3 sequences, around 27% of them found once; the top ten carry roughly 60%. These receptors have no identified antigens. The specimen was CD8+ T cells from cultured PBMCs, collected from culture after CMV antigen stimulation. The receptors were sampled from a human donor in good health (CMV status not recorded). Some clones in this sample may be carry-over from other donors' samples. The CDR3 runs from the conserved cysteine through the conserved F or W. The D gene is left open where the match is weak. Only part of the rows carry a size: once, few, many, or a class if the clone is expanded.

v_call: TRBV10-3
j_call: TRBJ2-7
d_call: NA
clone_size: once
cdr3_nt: TGTGTCATCAGTGAACAGGGAAATCCCTACGAGCAGTACTTC
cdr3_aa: CVISEQGNPYEQYF

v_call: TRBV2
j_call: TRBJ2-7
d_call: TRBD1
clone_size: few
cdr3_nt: TGTGCCATCCGGGACAGGGTACGCAACGAGCAGTACTTC
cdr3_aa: CAIRDRVRNEQYF

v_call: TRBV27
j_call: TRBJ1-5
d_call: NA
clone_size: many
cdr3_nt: TGTGCCAGCAGCGCCTCAGTAGATTTCCACCAGCATTTT
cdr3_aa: CASSASVDFHQHF

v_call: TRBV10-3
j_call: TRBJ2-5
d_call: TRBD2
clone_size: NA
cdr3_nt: TGTGCCATCAGTCAGACCGGGACTAAGGGAGAGACCCAGTACTTC
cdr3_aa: CAISQTGTKGETQYF

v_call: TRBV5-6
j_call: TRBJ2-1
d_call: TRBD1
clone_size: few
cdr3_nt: TGTGCCAGCAGCTCTACCGGGACAGGGGCCTACAATGAGCAGTTCTTC
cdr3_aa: CASSSTGTGAYNEQFF

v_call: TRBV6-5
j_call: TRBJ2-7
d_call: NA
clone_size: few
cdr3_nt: TGTGCCACCAGAGGCTACTACGAGCAGTACTTC
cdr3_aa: CATRGYYEQYF

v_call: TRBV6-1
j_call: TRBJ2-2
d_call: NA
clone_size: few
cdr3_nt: TGTGCCAGCAGTTCCGGTAGCGGCAACACCGGGGAGCTGTTTTTT
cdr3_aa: CASSSGSGNTGELFF

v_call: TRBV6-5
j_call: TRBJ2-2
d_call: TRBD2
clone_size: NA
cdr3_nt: TGTGCCAGCAGTTACTCCCCGGGACTAGCGGAGTTCGGGGAGCTGTTTTTT
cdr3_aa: CASSYSPGLAEFGELFF

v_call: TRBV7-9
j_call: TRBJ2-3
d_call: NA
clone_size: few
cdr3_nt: TGTGCCAGCCGACGGGGCACAGATACGCAGTATTTT
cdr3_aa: CASRRGTDTQYF

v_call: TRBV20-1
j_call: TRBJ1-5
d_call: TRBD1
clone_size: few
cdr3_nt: TGCAGTGCTGGGGGGACAGCCAATTATCAGCCCCAGCATTTT
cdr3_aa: CSAGGTANYQPQHF

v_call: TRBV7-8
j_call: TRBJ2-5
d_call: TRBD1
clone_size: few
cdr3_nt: TGTGCCAGCAGCTTAGTACAGGGGGAACAAGAGACCCAGTACTTC
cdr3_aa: CASSLVQGEQETQYF

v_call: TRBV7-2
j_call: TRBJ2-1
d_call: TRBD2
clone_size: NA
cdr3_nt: TGTGCCAGCAGCTCTACTAGCGGGAGTATGAATGAGCAGTTCTTC
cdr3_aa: CASSSTSGSMNEQFF

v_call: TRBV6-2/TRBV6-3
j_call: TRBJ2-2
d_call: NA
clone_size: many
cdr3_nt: TGTGCCAGCAGTTACAACCCAACAGGCGAGAACACCGGGGAGCTGTTTTTT
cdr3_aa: CASSYNPTGENTGELFF

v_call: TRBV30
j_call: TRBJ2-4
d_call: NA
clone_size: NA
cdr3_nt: TGTGCCTGGAGTCCGGGGACCAAAAACATTCAGTACTTC
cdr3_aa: CAWSPGTKNIQYF

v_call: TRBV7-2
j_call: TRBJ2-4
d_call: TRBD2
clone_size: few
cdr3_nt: TGTGCCAGCAGCCCCGGGGGGGGCAAAAACATTCAGTACTTC
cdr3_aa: CASSPGGGKNIQYF

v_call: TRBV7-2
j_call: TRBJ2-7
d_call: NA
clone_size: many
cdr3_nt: TGTGCCAGCAGCTTAGAGGCAGGGTCGAACTACGAGCAGTACTTC
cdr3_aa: CASSLEAGSNYEQYF

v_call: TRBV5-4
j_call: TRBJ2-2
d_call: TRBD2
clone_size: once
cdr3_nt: TGTGCCAGCAGCTTGCCGGGGGGGCCCGGGGAGCTGTTTTTT
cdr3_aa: CASSLPGGPGELFF